This entry concerns a single T cell receptor (beta chain). This likely came from a read error, as a far larger clone is one base away. Arm-PCR of CDR3 regions and iRepertoire HTBI primers were the basis on which TCR beta libraries were built. Per the original methods: The samples yielded 50 to 80 TRBV and roughly 14 TRBJ segments. TCRdb independently ran MiXCR on the multiplex PCR reads; one entry per CDR3 protein. These V and J calls are TCRdb output, not the study's own analysis. The table includes under 400,000 distinct CDR3 sequences, 16% detected once. Germline V gene lookup returns CDR1 SGHAT and CDR2 FQDESV (reference sequence). The CDR3 is 11 residues long. Described time point: newly diagnosed GD, antithyroid drugs for less than 3 months. The TCR library used RNA extracted from PBMCs. The data derive from a study of regulatory T cells in long-lasting Graves disease. Another study also made use of these data, one on T cells in Graves' hyperthyroidism and ophthalmopathy.

The sequencing here drew on peripheral blood mononuclear cells (PBMCs), taken at new diagnosis, from a patient treated with antithyroid drugs. The chain links TRBV11-1 to TRBJ2-1; D not certain. The J call may be in error: the DNA end matches TRBJ2-3 better. This sequence was found in a man aged 35 to 55 with Graves disease. CDR3 loop: CASSLADMQYF. The DNA for the CDR3 is TGTGCCAGCAGCTTAGCAGATATGCAGTATTTT.